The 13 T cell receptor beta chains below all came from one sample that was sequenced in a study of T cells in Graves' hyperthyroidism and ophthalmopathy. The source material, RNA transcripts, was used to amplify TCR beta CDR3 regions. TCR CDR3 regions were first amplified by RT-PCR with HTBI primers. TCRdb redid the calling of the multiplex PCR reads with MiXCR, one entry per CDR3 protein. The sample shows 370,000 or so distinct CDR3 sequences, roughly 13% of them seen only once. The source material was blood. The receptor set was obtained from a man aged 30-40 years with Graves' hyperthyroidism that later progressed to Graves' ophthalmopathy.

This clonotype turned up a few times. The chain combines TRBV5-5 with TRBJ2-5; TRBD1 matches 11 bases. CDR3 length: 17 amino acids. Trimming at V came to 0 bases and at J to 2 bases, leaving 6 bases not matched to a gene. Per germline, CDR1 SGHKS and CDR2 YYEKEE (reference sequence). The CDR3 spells CASSLAWTGGRQETQYF. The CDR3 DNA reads TGTGCCAGCAGCTTGGCCTGGACAGGGGGCCGTCAAGAGACCCAGTACTTC.

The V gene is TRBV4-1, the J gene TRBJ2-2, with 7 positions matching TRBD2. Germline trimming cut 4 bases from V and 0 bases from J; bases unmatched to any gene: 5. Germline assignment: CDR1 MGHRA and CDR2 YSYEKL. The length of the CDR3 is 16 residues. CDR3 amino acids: CASSRSGATNTGELFF. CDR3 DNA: TGCGCCAGCAGCCGAAGCGGGGCCACGAACACCGGGGAGCTGTTTTTT.

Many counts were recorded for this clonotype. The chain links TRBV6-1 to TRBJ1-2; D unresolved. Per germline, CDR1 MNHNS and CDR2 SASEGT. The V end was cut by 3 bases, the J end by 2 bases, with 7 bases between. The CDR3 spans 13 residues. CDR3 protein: CASSEEENYGYTF. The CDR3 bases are TGTGCCAGCAGTGAGGAAGAAAACTATGGCTACACCTTC.

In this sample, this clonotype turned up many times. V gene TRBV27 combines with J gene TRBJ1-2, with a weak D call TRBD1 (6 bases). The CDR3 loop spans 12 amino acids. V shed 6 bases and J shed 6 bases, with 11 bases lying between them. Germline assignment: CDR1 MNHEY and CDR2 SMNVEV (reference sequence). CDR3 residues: CASSLTGHGYTF. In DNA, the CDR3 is TGTGCCAGCAGCCTCACAGGGCATGGCTACACCTTC.

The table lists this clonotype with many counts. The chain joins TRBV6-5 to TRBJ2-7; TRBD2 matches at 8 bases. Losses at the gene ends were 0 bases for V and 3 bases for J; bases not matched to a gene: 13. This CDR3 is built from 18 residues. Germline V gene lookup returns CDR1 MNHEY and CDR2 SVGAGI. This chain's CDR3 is CASSYSRPLAGGLYEQYF. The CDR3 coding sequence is TGTGCCAGCAGTTACTCCCGCCCCCTAGCGGGCGGCCTCTACGAGCAGTACTTC.

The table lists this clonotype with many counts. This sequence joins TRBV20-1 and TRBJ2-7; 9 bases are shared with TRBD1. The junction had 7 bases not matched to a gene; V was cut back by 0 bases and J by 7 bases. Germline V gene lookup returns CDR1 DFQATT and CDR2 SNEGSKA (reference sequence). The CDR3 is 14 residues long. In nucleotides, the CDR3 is TGCAGTGCTAGAGAGGGGACAGGGTTTCGGGAGCAGTACTTC. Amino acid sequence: CSAREGTGFREQYF.

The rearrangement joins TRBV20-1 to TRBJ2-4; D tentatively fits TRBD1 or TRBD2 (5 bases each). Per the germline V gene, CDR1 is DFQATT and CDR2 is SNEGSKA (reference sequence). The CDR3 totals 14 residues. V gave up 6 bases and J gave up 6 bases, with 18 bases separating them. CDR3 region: CSAEVGGKSNIQYF. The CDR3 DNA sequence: TGCAGTGCGGAGGTTGGGGGAAAATCAAACATTCAGTACTTC.

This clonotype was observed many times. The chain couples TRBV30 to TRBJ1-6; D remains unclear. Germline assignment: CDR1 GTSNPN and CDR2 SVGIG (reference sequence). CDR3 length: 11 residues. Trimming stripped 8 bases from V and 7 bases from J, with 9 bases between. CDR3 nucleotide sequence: TGTGCCACGGGCAAAAATTCACCCCTCCACTTT. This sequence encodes CATGKNSPLHF.

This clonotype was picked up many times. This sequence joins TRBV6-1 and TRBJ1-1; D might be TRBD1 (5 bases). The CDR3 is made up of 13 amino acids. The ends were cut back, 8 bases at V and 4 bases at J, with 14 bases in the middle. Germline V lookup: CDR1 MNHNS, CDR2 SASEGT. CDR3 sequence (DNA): TGTGCCAGCCGATATGGGGGAAGCACTGAAGCTTTCTTT. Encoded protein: CASRYGGSTEAFF.

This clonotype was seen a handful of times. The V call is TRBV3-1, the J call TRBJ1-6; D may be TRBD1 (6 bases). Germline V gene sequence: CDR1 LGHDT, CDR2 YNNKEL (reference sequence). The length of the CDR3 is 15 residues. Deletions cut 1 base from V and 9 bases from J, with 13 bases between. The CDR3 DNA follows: TGTGCCAGCAGCCAAGCCGGGACATCCCTTTCACCCCTCCACTTT. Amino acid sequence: CASSQAGTSLSPLHF.

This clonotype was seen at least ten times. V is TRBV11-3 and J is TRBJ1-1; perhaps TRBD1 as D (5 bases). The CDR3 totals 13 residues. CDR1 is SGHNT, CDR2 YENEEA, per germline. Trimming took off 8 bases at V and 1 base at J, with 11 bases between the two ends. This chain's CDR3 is CASLLQENTEAFF. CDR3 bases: TGTGCCAGCCTCCTACAGGAGAACACTGAAGCTTTCTTT. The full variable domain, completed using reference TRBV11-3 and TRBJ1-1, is EAGVVQSPRYKIIEKKQPVAFWCNPISGHNTLYWYLQNLGQGPELLIRYENEEAVDDSQLPKDRFSAERLKGVDSTLKIQPAELGDSAVYLCASLLQENTEAFFGQGTRLTVV.

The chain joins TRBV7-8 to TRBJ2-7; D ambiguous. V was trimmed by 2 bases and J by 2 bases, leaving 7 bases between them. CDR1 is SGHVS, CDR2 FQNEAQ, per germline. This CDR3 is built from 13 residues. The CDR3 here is CASSLSYTYEQYF. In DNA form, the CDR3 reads TGTGCCAGCAGCTTATCATATACCTACGAGCAGTACTTC.

The CDR3 DNA is TGTGCCAGCAGCCCGGGGAGCACAGAGGTAGCGGAAAAACTGTTTTTT. The encoded protein is CASSPGSTEVAEKLFF. The chain uses TRBV7-2 and TRBJ1-4; D is ambiguous. Germline V gene data show CDR1 as SGHTA and CDR2 as FQGNSA. V shed 5 bases and J shed 8 bases, with 21 bases lying between them. The length of the CDR3 is 16 residues.